This T cell receptor (beta chain) was captured in a study of neurological immune-mediated disorders. Study-wide points: HTLV-1-associated myelopathy showed the most TCR clonal expansion; multiple sclerosis the least, below healthy controls.

Ten or more counts support this clonotype. Its antigen remains unknown. The cDNA came from 5'RACE with 10-nucleotide random UMIs. Every sequencing run drew on 15-18 subjects and yielded over 190 million TCR-beta sequences. TCRdb reprocessed the 5' RACE reads with MiXCR, giving one entry per CDR3 protein. The sample has tens of thousands of distinct CDR3 sequences; 10% are singletons. CDR3 length: 12 amino acids. Germline V lookup: CDR1 MDHEN, CDR2 SYDVKM. Trimming pared 8 bases from V and 7 bases from J, leaving 12 bases between. Indicated time point: longitudinal time-point 1 (baseline). The study drew its healthy controls from blood bank volunteers in Maryland, USA.

Sequenced material: PBMCs. The receptor was derived from a man aged 25-45 years in good health. The gene calls are TRBV28 and TRBJ1-5; D is perhaps TRBD1 (6 bases). CDR3 coding DNA: TGTGCCAGCCGGGGGGCCCGGCAGCCCCAGCATTTT. It codes for CASRGARQPQHF.